This T cell receptor (beta chain) was recovered during a study of shared clonotypes between healthy human individuals (TCRdb year 2020). For the wider study: A couple of women and three men aged 18 to 49 years were included in the cohort. For each donor, three plates each were used for CD4 naive and CD4 memory, two plates were used for CD8 naive, and one plate was used for CD8 memory. To estimate repertoire size and how much clonotypes are shared between individuals, the study performed deep sequencing of blood TCR repertoires from roughly five healthy adults. Different laboratories and diverse techniques were used to prepare libraries and sequence TCR repertoires, to increase sequencing depth and limit assay-specific biases. Per donor, leukapheresis produced somewhere between about 0.94 and 10 billion PBMCs.

CD8 naive samples were CD45RO-negative cells positively selected for CCR7, giving a CD45RA+CCR7+ population that excluded TemRA cells. The donors were healthy, HIV-negative adults with no recently reported acute infections or vaccinations. Every donor was a Caucasian adult residing in Nashville, Tennessee, USA. Blood was obtained by leukapheresis, after which PBMCs were separated by Ficoll-Histopaque density gradient centrifugation and cryopreserved in liquid nitrogen vapor phase. Analytical flow cytometry was used to check the purity and quantity of each magnetically sorted T cell population. Each sorted fraction had its genomic DNA isolated and then quantified by UV absorbance on a Nanodrop 2000c. This clone appeared once. Its antigen remains undetermined. No base quality information exists; no much larger clone differs at one position. In the same sample, other DNA sequences code for this CDR3.

CDR1 and CDR2, looked up from the germline V gene (reference sequence), are MNHEY and SMNVEV. V and J lose 2 bases and 3 bases, and a span of 11 bases separates them. There are 14 amino acids in the CDR3, from cysteine to phenylalanine inclusive. The CDR3 DNA has 42 bases and is translated from base 1. Using the deep immunoSEQ assay, TCR CDR3 regions were amplified from genomic DNA by multiplex PCR. Extracted genomic DNA from each cell subset was distributed evenly across all wells of several immunoSEQ 96-well plates, and each plate was treated as a replicate. For sorted subsets, around 0.2 ug genomic DNA, equal to tens of thousands of T cell genomes, was loaded into each replicate PCR. The purified libraries were quantified using a Qubit 3.0 fluorometer, sized with a Bioanalyzer 2100, and then quantified again using the KAPA Library Quantification kit. Every immunoSEQ 96-well plate was sequenced on a dedicated single-read 150-cycle Illumina NextSeq 550 flow cell. Under the source paper's analysis protocol: Because the immunoSEQ output included only junctional sequences and no quality scores, the filtering could not be the same as the filtering used for full-length reads. Sequences were annotated with PyIR, a Python wrapper for IgBLAST v1.9, using IMGT germline references to assign V/J genes and CDR3. Reads were filtered out if the reads had weak V/J assignments (E-value above 1e-6), no CDR3, stop codons, out-of-frame junctions, or ambiguous translated residues. A V3J clonotype was defined by an identical inferred V gene, J gene, and CDR3 amino acid sequence. The percentage overlap between two repertoires was calculated by dividing the number of shared unique clonotypes by the size of the smaller repertoire. Richness of each repertoire was evaluated using RTK rarefaction, the Chao1 estimator, and Recon v2.1 estimates of unobserved clonotypes. Generation probabilities for all TCRbeta clonotypes obtained by the gDNA method from a handful of donors were computed using OLGA. Entries here come from immuneACCESS through TCRdb and include only in-frame sequences with V and J called. Some clones fail to appear in such tables; in the studies checked, an unresolved V gene covers under half of the shortfall, and the cause of the remainder is unknown. V and J calls and clone size are given by that table; D and trimming were obtained from the DNA. The sample includes about 680,000 clones, with just over 90% observed a single time. The ten largest make up approximately 24% of the sample.

Points the paper makes about the study in general: Based on pairwise subsampling, the degree of clonotype sharing among donors was expected to be affected by sequencing depth. Naive subsets generally had larger estimated clonotype richness than memory subsets. The genetic and exposure-history diversity represented was limited by the small number of donors. When a handful of donors were compared, the shared fraction of clonotypes was about 5% for naive CD4, approximately 3.3% for naive CD8, about 2.4% for memory CD4, and approximately 0.4% for memory CD8. Incomplete sequencing was indicated by rarefaction of sorted-subset datasets, despite the large sequencing depth. Sampling was restricted to blood, and TCR repertoires in tissue are likely to differ from TCR repertoires in blood. Compared with non-shared clonotypes, the clonotypes found in all four sorted-subset donors had higher generation probabilities.

The sequenced sample consisted of naive CD8+ T cells sorted from blood. The cell subset or site tag for this specimen amounts to: CD45RA+CCR7+. The V and J segments used are TRBV27 and TRBJ2-7; perhaps TRBD1 is the D gene, with 5 bases matching. This TCR derives from a man aged 25-45 years in good health. CDR3 sequence: CASSLRQGGYEQYF. The DNA sequence follows: TGTGCCAGCAGTTTACGGCAGGGCGGCTACGAGCAGTACTTC.